This T cell receptor beta chain was recorded in a study of OX40 agonist ivuxolimab in advanced cancers. Per the germline V gene, CDR1 is LGHNA and CDR2 is YNFKEQ. CDR3 length equals 17 residues. V was trimmed by 2 bases and J by 1 base, leaving 17 bases between them. This clone has a handful of counts. Assay: immunoSEQ multiplex PCR; the TCRdb copy retains only in-frame clones and omits some. The sample consists of roughly 70,000 clones, around 90% of them appearing once. The chain joins TRBV4-2 to TRBJ1-1, with D uncertain. Source: CD4+ or CD8+ T cells sorted from blood, taken in a trial of the OX40 agonist ivuxolimab. The TCR sequence derives from an adult with an advanced solid tumor such as melanoma, head and neck, liver or kidney cancer. CDR3 residues: CASSQPPLPRRNTEAFF. CDR3 DNA sequence: TGTGCCAGCAGCCAACCTCCACTACCCCGGCGGAACACTGAAGCTTTCTTT.